These T cell receptor beta chains were read from a single sample in a study of control samples from healthy donors and cancer patients. Sequencing was performed with immunoSEQ multiplex PCR; in TCRdb, only in-frame clones are kept and a portion is missing. The table lists approximately 180,000 clones, approximately 92% of them singletons. Sequenced input: blood. All receptors come from a middle-aged woman in good health. Each CDR3 is given with its conserved first and last residue. D genes are given only for firm matches. For some rows the clone size is stated as once, few or many, or as a class when expanded; others skip it.

CDR3 DNA,CDR3 protein,CDR3 length,D gene,J gene,clone size,V gene
TGTGCCAGCAGTGAAGAGTGGCAGATCTACAATGAGCAGTTCTTC,CASSEEWQIYNEQFF,15,-,TRBJ2-1,few,TRBV6-1
TGTGCCAGCAGCTCAGGCGGGGGATTAAACACCGGGGAGCTGTTTTTT,CASSSGGGLNTGELFF,16,TRBD2,TRBJ2-2,-,TRBV5-4
TGCAGCGTAAAAATTCTCGGGGCTAATGAAAAACTGTTTTTT,CSVKILGANEKLFF,14,-,TRBJ1-4,-,TRBV29-1
TGTGCCAGCAGCTCGACAGGGTACACTGAAGCTTTCTTT,CASSSTGYTEAFF,13,TRBD1,TRBJ1-1,-,TRBV5-4
TGTGCCAGCAGTGAATGGAGCCCTGGAAACACCATATATTTT,CASSEWSPGNTIYF,14,-,TRBJ1-3,once,TRBV25-1
TGCGCCAGCAGCTTGGGGGCGGGGAGTAGCACAGATACGCAGTATTTT,CASSLGAGSSTDTQYF,16,-,TRBJ2-3,-,TRBV5-1
TGTGCCAGCAGTGGACAGGGGGGGAATCAGCCCCAGCATTTT,CASSGQGGNQPQHF,14,TRBD1,TRBJ1-5,-,TRBV25-1
TGCAGCGTTGTGGGGACAGGGTCTGGAAACACCATATATTTT,CSVVGTGSGNTIYF,14,TRBD1,TRBJ1-3,once,TRBV29-1
TGCGCCAGCAGCCGGCTTCTGGGACAGGGTGTCGGGGAGCTGTTTTTT,CASSRLLGQGVGELFF,16,TRBD1,TRBJ2-2,-,TRBV4-1
TGTGCCAGCATTAGGACAGGGGATTACGAGCAGTACTTC,CASIRTGDYEQYF,13,-,TRBJ2-7,-,TRBV21-1
TGTGCCAGCAGTTACGGCAGGGGCAATGGCTACACCTTC,CASSYGRGNGYTF,13,-,TRBJ1-2,-,TRBV6-5
TGTGCCAGCAGCTTAGGGCAGGGAGAGGCCGACGAGCAGTACTTC,CASSLGQGEADEQYF,15,-,TRBJ2-7,-,TRBV7-9
TGTGCCAGCACCGAGCGGGGGATTAAAAGGGAGCAGTTCTTC,CASTERGIKREQFF,14,TRBD2,TRBJ2-1,-,TRBV6-5
TGTGCCAGCAGCTTCGGTGACAGCTCCTACAATGAGCAGTTCTTC,CASSFGDSSYNEQFF,15,-,TRBJ2-1,once,TRBV5-5
TGTGCCAGCAGCTCGGGACAGGGAGGTGAAAAACTGTTTTTT,CASSSGQGGEKLFF,14,TRBD1,TRBJ1-4,-,TRBV6-5
TGTGCCAGTAGTATCATGAGACAGGGCTTTGGTGAGCAGTTCTTC,CASSIMRQGFGEQFF,15,TRBD1,TRBJ2-1,-,TRBV19
TGCGCCGGAGACAGCAACTATGGCTACACCTTC,CAGDSNYGYTF,11,-,TRBJ1-2,-,TRBV23-1
TGTGCCAGCAGCGTAAGGGGGGGTCCTACCTACAATGAGCAGTTCTTC,CASSVRGGPTYNEQFF,16,-,TRBJ2-1,-,TRBV9
TGTGCCAGCAGCCAAGACCTCGTGGCCTCGAGCACCGGGGAGCTGTTTTTT,CASSQDLVASSTGELFF,17,-,TRBJ2-2,-,TRBV3-1/TRBV3-2
TGTGCCAGCAGCTCCAGGACTAGCGGGGAGACCCAGTACTTC,CASSSRTSGETQYF,14,TRBD2,TRBJ2-5,-,TRBV3-1/TRBV3-2
TGTGCCAGCAGCGCCAGGGGGCGCGGAATTGAAAAACTGTTTTTT,CASSARGRGIEKLFF,15,TRBD1,TRBJ1-4,-,TRBV2
TGTGCCACTGACAACCGGGGGGGGAATAATTCACCCCTCCACTTT,CATDNRGGNNSPLHF,15,-,TRBJ1-6,-,TRBV19
TGTGCCAGCAGCTTAGTCAGGGGTTATGGCTACACCTTC,CASSLVRGYGYTF,13,-,TRBJ1-2,once,TRBV7-8
TGTGCCAGTAGTATCGGTGGGTTTAACACTGAAGCTTTCTTT,CASSIGGFNTEAFF,14,-,TRBJ1-1,-,TRBV19
TGTGTCAGAAGCTTCGGGGGGGGCCCTGAAGAGACCCAGTACTTC,CVRSFGGGPEETQYF,15,-,TRBJ2-5,-,TRBV7-5
TGCGCCAGCAGCCATCCCCCCTTCGAGGACAGTCTACATCAGCCCCAGCATTTT,CASSHPPFEDSLHQPQHF,18,-,TRBJ1-5,-,TRBV4-1
TGTGCCAGCAGCCAAGATGAGTTGCCCTCCCGCGAGCAGTACTTC,CASSQDELPSREQYF,15,-,TRBJ2-7,-,TRBV3-1/TRBV3-2
TGTGCCAGCAGCTTAGATCCGGGTACCGGGGAGCTGTTTTTT,CASSLDPGTGELFF,14,-,TRBJ2-2,-,TRBV11-2
TGTGCCAGCCACTTGGAGCCCGATTCACCCCTCCACTTT,CASHLEPDSPLHF,13,-,TRBJ1-6,-,TRBV5-4
TGCAGCGTTTCCATGGACAGGGCGAACACTGAAGCTTTCTTT,CSVSMDRANTEAFF,14,TRBD1,TRBJ1-1,-,TRBV29-1
TGTGCCAGCAGCCCTCCAGGGTCCACTGAAGCTTTCTTT,CASSPPGSTEAFF,13,-,TRBJ1-1,-,TRBV7-9
TGCGCCAGCGCCCCCGGGTGGGGCGAAAATGAAAAACTGTTTTTT,CASAPGWGENEKLFF,15,-,TRBJ1-4,-,TRBV5-1
TGTGCCAGCAGCCAAGGACGGGGGGGTGAAGCTTTCTTT,CASSQGRGGEAFF,13,-,TRBJ1-1,-,TRBV3-1/TRBV3-2
TGCGCCAGCAGTGAGTCGGTAGGAAGGAATGGCTACACCTTC,CASSESVGRNGYTF,14,-,TRBJ1-2,-,TRBV10-2
TGCGCCAGCAGGGAGAACAGGGGCGGGGAGCTGTTTTTT,CASRENRGGELFF,13,TRBD1,TRBJ2-2,-,TRBV10-1
TGTGCCAGCAGTTACGGACAGCCCTACGAGCAGTACTTC,CASSYGQPYEQYF,13,-,TRBJ2-7,-,TRBV27
TGTGCCAGTAGGGCAGATGGAGAAGAGACCCAGTACTTC,CASRADGEETQYF,13,-,TRBJ2-5,-,TRBV19
TGTGCCAGCAGCTTATCGGGACAGGGCGCAATAGTTAATGGCTACACCTTC,CASSLSGQGAIVNGYTF,17,TRBD1,TRBJ1-2,-,TRBV13
TGTGCCAGCAGCCAAGGGAATCAGCCCCAGCATTTT,CASSQGNQPQHF,12,-,TRBJ1-5,-,TRBV3-1/TRBV3-2
TGTGCCATCAGTGAGTCGACATCTTACGTCAACTATGGCTACACCTTC,CAISESTSYVNYGYTF,16,-,TRBJ1-2,once,TRBV10-3
TGTGCCAGTAGTATAAGACAGGGATACAGTGAAGCTTTCTTT,CASSIRQGYSEAFF,14,TRBD1,TRBJ1-1,once,TRBV19
TGTGCCACCCAGGAGGGGACCTACGAGCAGTACTTC,CATQEGTYEQYF,12,-,TRBJ2-7,-,TRBV5-8
TGTGCCTCTATAGACAGAGGGGAGCAGTTCTTC,CASIDRGEQFF,11,-,TRBJ2-1,-,TRBV11-2
TGTGCCAGCAGCTATAGGGACCGCTCCTACGAGCAGTACTTC,CASSYRDRSYEQYF,14,-,TRBJ2-7,-,TRBV5-6
TGTGCCAGCAGTCTACAGGGCACTGAAGCTTTCTTT,CASSLQGTEAFF,12,-,TRBJ1-1,few,TRBV6-6
TGCGCCAGCAGCTCCGGGACAGTTTATGGCTACACCTTC,CASSSGTVYGYTF,13,TRBD1,TRBJ1-2,-,TRBV5-1